This TCR beta chain derives from a study of blood T cell repertoires in COVID-19. This CDR3 region has 14 residues. V was clipped by 0 bases and J by 4 bases, with 9 bases between them. Germline V gene lookup returns CDR1 LNHNV and CDR2 YYDKDF (reference sequence). Profiling relied on immunoSEQ multiplex PCR, and the TCRdb table lists in-frame clones only, not all of them. The profile shows 200,000 to 300,000 clones, 70% to 90% of them singletons. The clonotype comes from a woman aged 60-75 years with COVID-19, enrolled during active disease. The V call is TRBV15, the J call TRBJ1-2; D is perhaps TRBD1 (5 bases). The sequenced material came from peripheral blood. This chain's CDR3 is CATSRDQGFYGYTF. CDR3 sequence (DNA): TGTGCCACCAGCAGAGATCAGGGTTTCTATGGCTACACCTTC.